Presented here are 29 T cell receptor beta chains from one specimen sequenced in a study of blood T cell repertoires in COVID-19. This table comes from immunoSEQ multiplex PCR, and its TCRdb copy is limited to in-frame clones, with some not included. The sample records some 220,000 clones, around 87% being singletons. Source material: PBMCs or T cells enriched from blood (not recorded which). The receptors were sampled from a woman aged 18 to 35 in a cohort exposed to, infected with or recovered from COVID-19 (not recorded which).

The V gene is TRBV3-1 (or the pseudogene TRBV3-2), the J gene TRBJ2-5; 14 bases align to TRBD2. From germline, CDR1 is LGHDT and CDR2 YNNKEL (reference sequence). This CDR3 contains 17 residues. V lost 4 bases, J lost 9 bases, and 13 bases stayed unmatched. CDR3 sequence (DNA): TGTGCCAGCAGCCCCACGACTAGCGGGAGGGCGGGTAGGGCCCAGTACTTC. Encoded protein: CASSPTTSGRAGRAQYF.

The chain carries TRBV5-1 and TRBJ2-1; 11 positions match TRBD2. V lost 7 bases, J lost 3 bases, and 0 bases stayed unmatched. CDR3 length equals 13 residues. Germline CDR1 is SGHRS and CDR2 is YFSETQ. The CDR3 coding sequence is TGCGCCAGCCTAGCGGGGGGCTACAATGAGCAGTTCTTC. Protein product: CASLAGGYNEQFF.

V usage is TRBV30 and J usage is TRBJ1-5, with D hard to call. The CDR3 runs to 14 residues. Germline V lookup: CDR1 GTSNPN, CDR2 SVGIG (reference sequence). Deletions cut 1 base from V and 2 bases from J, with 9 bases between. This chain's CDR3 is CAWSGGIGNQPQHF. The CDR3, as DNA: TGTGCCTGGAGTGGCGGTATCGGCAATCAGCCCCAGCATTTT.

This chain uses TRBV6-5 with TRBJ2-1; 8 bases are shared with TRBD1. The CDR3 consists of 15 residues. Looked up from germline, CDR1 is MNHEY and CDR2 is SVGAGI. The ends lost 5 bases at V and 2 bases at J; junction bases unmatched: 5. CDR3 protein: CASSRYRGTYNEQFF. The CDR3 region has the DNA TGTGCCAGCAGTCGGTACAGGGGGACCTACAATGAGCAGTTCTTC.

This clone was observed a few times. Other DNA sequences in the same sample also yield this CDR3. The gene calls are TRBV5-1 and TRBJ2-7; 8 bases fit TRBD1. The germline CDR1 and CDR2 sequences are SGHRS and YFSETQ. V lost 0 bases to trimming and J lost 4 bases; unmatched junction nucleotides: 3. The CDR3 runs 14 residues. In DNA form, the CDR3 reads TGCGCCAGCAGCTTGGAGCAGGGGGCGTACGAGCAGTACTTC. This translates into CASSLEQGAYEQYF.

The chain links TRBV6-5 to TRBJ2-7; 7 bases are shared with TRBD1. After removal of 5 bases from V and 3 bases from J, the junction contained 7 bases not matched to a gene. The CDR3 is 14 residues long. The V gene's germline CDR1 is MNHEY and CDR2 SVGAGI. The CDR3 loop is CASSPHDRVYEQYF. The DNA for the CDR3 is TGTGCCAGCAGTCCCCACGACAGGGTCTACGAGCAGTACTTC.

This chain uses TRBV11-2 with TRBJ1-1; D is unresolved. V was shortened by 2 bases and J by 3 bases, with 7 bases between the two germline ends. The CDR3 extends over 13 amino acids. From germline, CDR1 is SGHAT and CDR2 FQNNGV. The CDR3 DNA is TGTGCCAGCAGCTTAAGTACGGACACTGAAGCTTTCTTT. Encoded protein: CASSLSTDTEAFF.

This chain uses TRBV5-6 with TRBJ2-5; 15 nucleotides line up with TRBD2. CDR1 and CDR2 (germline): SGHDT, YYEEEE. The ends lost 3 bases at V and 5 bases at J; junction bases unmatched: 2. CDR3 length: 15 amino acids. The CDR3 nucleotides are TGTGCCAGCAGCTCCGGACTAGCGGGAGGGGAGACCCAGTACTTC. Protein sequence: CASSSGLAGGETQYF.

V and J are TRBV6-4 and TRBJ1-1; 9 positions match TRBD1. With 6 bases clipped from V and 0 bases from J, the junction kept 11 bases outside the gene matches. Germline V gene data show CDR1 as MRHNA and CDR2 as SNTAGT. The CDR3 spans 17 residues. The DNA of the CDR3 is TGTGCCAGCAGAGAGGAAGGGACAGGGATCATGAACACTGAAGCTTTCTTT. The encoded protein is CASREEGTGIMNTEAFF.

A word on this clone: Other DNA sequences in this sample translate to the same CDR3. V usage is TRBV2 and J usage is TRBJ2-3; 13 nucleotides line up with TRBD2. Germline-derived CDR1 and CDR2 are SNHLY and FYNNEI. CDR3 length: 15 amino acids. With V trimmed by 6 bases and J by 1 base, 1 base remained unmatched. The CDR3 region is CASRTSGGGTDTQYF. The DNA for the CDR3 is TGTGCCAGCAGAACTAGCGGGGGGGGCACAGATACGCAGTATTTT.

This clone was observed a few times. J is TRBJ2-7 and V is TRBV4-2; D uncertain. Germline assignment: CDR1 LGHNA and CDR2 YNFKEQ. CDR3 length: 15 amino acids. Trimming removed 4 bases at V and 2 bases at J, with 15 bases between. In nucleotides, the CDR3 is TGTGCCAGCAGCCTAAACCACCTAACAGCCTACGAGCAGTACTTC. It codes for CASSLNHLTAYEQYF.

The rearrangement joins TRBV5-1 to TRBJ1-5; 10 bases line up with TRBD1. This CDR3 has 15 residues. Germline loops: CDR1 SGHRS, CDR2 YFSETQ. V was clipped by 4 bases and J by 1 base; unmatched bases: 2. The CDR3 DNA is TGCGCCAGCAGCACGGGACAGGGGAGCAATCAGCCCCAGCATTTT. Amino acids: CASSTGQGSNQPQHF.

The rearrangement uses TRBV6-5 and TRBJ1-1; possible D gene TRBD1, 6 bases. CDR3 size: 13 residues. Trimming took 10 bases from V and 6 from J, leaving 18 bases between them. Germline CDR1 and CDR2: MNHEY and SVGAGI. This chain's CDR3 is CANPTGVSAEAFF. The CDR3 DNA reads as TGTGCCAACCCGACAGGCGTCAGCGCTGAAGCTTTCTTT.

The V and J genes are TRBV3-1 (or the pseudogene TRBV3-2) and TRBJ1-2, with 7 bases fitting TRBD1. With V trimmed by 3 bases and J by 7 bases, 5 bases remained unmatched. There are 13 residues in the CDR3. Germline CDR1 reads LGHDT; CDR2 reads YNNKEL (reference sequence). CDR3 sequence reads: CASSHSQGGGYTF. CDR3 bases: TGTGCCAGCAGCCATTCCCAGGGGGGTGGCTACACCTTC.

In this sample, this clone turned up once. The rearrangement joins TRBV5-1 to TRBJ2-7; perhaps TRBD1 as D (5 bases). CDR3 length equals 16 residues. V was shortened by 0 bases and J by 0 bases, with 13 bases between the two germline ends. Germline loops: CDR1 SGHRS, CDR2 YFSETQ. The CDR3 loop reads CASSLEPSTASYEQYF. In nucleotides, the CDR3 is TGCGCCAGCAGCTTGGAACCTTCGACAGCCTCCTACGAGCAGTACTTC. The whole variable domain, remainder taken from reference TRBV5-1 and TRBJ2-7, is KAGVTQTPRYLIKTRGQQVTLSCSPISGHRSVSWYQQTPGQGLQFLFEYFSETQRNKGNFPGRFSGRQFSNSRSEMNVSTLELGDSALYLCASSLEPSTASYEQYFGPGTRLTVT.

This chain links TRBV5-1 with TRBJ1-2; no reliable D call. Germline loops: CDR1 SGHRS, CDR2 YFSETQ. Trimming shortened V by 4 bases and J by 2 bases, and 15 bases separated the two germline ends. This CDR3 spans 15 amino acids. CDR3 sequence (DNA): TGCGCCAGCAGCCCAGGCACCGAAATGAACTATGGCTACACCTTC. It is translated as CASSPGTEMNYGYTF.

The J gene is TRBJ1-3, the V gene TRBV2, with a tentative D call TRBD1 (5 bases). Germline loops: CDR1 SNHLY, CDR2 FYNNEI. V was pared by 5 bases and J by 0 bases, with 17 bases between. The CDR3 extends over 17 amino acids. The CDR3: CASSTPTTGGSGNTIYF. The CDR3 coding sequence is TGTGCCAGCAGTACGCCGACGACGGGGGGCTCTGGAAACACCATATATTTT.

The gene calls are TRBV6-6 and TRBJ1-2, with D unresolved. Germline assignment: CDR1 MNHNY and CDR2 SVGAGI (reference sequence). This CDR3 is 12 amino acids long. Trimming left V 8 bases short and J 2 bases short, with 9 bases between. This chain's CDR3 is CASFYLNYGYTF. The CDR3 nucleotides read TGTGCCAGCTTTTATCTCAACTATGGCTACACCTTC.

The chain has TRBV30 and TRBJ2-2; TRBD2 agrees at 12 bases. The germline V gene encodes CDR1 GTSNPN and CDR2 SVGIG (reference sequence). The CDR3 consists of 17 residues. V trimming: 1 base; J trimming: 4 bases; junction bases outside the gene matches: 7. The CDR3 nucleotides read TGTGCCTGGAGTGCCTCTAGCGGGAGGGCCCGCACCGGGGAGCTGTTTTTT. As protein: CAWSASSGRARTGELFF.

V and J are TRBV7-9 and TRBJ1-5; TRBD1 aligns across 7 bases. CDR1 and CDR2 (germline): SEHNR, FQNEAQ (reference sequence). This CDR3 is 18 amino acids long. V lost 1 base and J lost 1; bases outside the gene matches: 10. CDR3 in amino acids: CASSLGSGGIESNQPQHF. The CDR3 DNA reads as TGTGCCAGCAGCTTAGGGTCAGGGGGAATCGAAAGCAATCAGCCCCAGCATTTT.

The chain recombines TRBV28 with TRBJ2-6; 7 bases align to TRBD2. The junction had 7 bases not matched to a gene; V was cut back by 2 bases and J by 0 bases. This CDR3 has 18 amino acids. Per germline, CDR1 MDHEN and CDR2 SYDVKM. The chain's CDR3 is CASSLALGRSSGANVLTF. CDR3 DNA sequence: TGTGCCAGCAGTTTAGCCCTCGGGAGGTCCTCTGGGGCCAACGTCCTGACTTTC. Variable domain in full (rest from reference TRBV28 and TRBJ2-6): DVKVTQSSRYLVKRTGEKVFLECVQDMDHENMFWYRQDPGLGLRLIYFSYDVKMKEKGDIPEGYSVSREKKERFSLILESASTNQTSMYLCASSLALGRSSGANVLTFGAGSRLTVL.

The CDR3 region has the DNA TGTGCCAGCAGGACCTCTTGGGCAGACGGCGAGCAGTACTTC. It encodes CASRTSWADGEQYF. The chain has TRBV21-1 and TRBJ2-7; the table's D gene call, TRBD1, was not cross checked with the DNA. TRBV21-1 is termed a pseudogene. This CDR3 has 14 amino acids.

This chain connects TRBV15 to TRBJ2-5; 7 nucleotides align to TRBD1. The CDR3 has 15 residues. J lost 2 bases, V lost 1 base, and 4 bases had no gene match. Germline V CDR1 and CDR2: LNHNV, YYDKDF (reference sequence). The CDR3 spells CATSRGRTGQETQYF. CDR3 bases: TGTGCCACCAGCAGAGGCCGGACAGGACAAGAGACCCAGTACTTC.

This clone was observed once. In nucleotides, the CDR3 is TGTGCCAGCAGCCAAGCCTTAGAGGCGGTATACGAGCAGTACTTC. Its translation: CASSQALEAVYEQYF. The chain carries TRBV3-1 (or the pseudogene TRBV3-2) and TRBJ2-7, with unresolved D. The germline V gene has CDR1 LGHDT and CDR2 YNNKEL (reference sequence). Trimming took off 1 base at V and 4 bases at J, with 14 bases between the two ends. The CDR3 has 15 residues.

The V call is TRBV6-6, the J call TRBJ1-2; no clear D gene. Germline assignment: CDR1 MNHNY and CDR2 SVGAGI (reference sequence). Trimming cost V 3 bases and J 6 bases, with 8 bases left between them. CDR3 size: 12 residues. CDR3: CASSYHEDGYTF. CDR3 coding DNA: TGTGCCAGCAGTTATCACGAGGATGGCTACACCTTC.

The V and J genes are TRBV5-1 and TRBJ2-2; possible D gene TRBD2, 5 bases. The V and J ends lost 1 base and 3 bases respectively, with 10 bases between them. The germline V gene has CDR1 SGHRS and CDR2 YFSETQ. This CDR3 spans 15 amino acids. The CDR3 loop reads CASSLRTFDTGELFF. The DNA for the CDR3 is TGCGCCAGCAGCTTGAGGACTTTCGACACCGGGGAGCTGTTTTTT.

The CDR3 loop is CASSDYLTVRAEAFF. The CDR3 DNA follows: TGTGCCAGCAGTGACTACTTGACCGTTAGGGCTGAAGCTTTCTTT. V is TRBV28 and J is TRBJ1-1, with D unresolved. The germline CDR1 and CDR2 sequences are MDHEN and SYDVKM. The CDR3 has 15 residues. V gave up 5 bases and J gave up 6 bases, with 19 bases separating them.

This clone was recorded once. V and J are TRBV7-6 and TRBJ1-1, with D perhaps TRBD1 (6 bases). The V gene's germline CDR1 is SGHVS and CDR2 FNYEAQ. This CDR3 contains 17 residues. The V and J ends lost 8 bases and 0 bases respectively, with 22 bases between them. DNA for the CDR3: TGTGCCAGCGTAAAATCGACAGGACCCGCCTTGAACACTGAAGCTTTCTTT. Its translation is CASVKSTGPALNTEAFF.

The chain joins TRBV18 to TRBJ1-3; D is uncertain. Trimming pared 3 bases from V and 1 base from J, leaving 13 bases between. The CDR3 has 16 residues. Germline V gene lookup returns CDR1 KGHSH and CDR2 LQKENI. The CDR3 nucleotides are TGTGCCAGCTCACCCTGGACTCTCTCATCTGGAAACACCATATATTTT. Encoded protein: CASSPWTLSSGNTIYF.